This T cell receptor beta chain was found in a study of cytotoxic CD8 clonotypes in ibrutinib-treated CLL. Study observations and caveats: Public clonotypes, rarely seen, contracted or held steady on treatment.

This CDR3 is built from 15 residues. J was trimmed by 7 bases and V by 0 bases; bases with no gene match: 10. Looked up from germline, CDR1 is SGDLS and CDR2 is YYNGEE. Concerning this clone: The antigen remains undetermined.

Profiling relied on immunoSEQ multiplex PCR, and the TCRdb table lists in-frame clones only, not all of them. This sample has some 200,000 clones; 65% to 80% occur once, and the top ten carry about 6.4%. The rearrangement uses TRBV9 and TRBJ2-7; 7 bases are a match to TRBD1. The TCR comes from a human donor with chronic lymphocytic leukemia. Sequences were derived from PBMCs, sampled after 12 months of ibrutinib treatment. CDR3 residues: CASSVATGAGGEQYF. CDR3 coding DNA: TGTGCCAGCAGCGTAGCTACAGGGGCCGGAGGAGAGCAGTACTTC.